These T cell receptor beta chains were read from a single sample in a study of blood T cells in healthy people across ages. TCRdb called the 5' RACE reads again in MiXCR, with one record for every CDR3 protein. The sample has about 570,000 distinct CDR3 sequences; roughly 28% are singletons. Sequencing used blood. These receptors all stem from a woman aged 70 to 79 in good health. The conserved cysteine and the conserved F or W are not part of the CDR3 here. The order of the fields is CDR3 protein, V gene, J gene, clone size. The size entry is marked missing in some rows and otherwise reads once, few, many or a size class.

CDR3 protein: ASSVWGGARHSPLH
V gene: TRBV7-2
J gene: TRBJ1-6
clone size: .

CDR3 protein: ASRTGPRTGELF
V gene: TRBV28
J gene: TRBJ2-2
clone size: .

CDR3 protein: ASSGGGDGSYGYT
V gene: TRBV6-1
J gene: TRBJ1-2
clone size: few

CDR3 protein: ASSLSSGGPQNIQY
V gene: TRBV5-1
J gene: TRBJ2-4
clone size: few

CDR3 protein: ASSFTVRGETQY
V gene: TRBV5-1
J gene: TRBJ2-5
clone size: few

CDR3 protein: ASSLLLDATQY
V gene: TRBV7-2
J gene: TRBJ2-5
clone size: once

CDR3 protein: ASSPVGGRADTQY
V gene: TRBV11-2
J gene: TRBJ2-3
clone size: .

CDR3 protein: ASEGPPNTEAF
V gene: TRBV12-5
J gene: TRBJ1-1
clone size: .

CDR3 protein: ASSLAPVGSGEQY
V gene: TRBV12-3/TRBV12-4
J gene: TRBJ2-7
clone size: .

CDR3 protein: ASSVTDSLDSPLH
V gene: TRBV9
J gene: TRBJ1-6
clone size: .

CDR3 protein: ASSSGLNVGTDTQY
V gene: TRBV7-2
J gene: TRBJ2-3
clone size: .

CDR3 protein: ASSQKGGANVLT
V gene: TRBV11-2
J gene: TRBJ2-6
clone size: .

CDR3 protein: SASPGTGEYGYT
V gene: TRBV20-1
J gene: TRBJ1-2
clone size: .

CDR3 protein: SARGAPETQY
V gene: TRBV20-1
J gene: TRBJ2-5
clone size: few

CDR3 protein: ASSYSAQGTVGYT
V gene: TRBV6-5
J gene: TRBJ1-2
clone size: .

CDR3 protein: SARPGLAGGNEQF
V gene: TRBV20-1
J gene: .
clone size: few

CDR3 protein: ASSESGGSGELF
V gene: TRBV25-1
J gene: TRBJ2-2
clone size: .

CDR3 protein: ASSSAGQQETQY
V gene: TRBV5-1
J gene: TRBJ2-5
clone size: .

CDR3 protein: ASSLDAADSPLH
V gene: TRBV5-1
J gene: TRBJ1-6
clone size: .

CDR3 protein: ASSSGDSNYGYT
V gene: TRBV5-1
J gene: TRBJ1-2
clone size: few

CDR3 protein: ASSSEGTRNYGYT
V gene: TRBV5-1
J gene: TRBJ1-2
clone size: .

CDR3 protein: ASSMDRGRVEAF
V gene: TRBV2
J gene: TRBJ1-1
clone size: .

CDR3 protein: ASRAGKSFYYGYT
V gene: TRBV5-6
J gene: TRBJ1-2
clone size: .

CDR3 protein: ASSQRARDIQY
V gene: TRBV3-1
J gene: TRBJ2-4
clone size: few

CDR3 protein: ASSLQGGHTEAF
V gene: TRBV7-2
J gene: TRBJ1-1
clone size: .

CDR3 protein: ASSPLNQGDEKLF
V gene: TRBV18
J gene: TRBJ1-4
clone size: few

CDR3 protein: ASSLSRVQY
V gene: TRBV7-2
J gene: TRBJ2-5
clone size: .

CDR3 protein: ASSPHGTGGTTNEKLF
V gene: TRBV7-2
J gene: TRBJ1-4
clone size: few

CDR3 protein: ASSLTGYRAYTEAF
V gene: TRBV7-9
J gene: TRBJ1-1
clone size: .

CDR3 protein: ASSRSGGRQETQY
V gene: TRBV7-2
J gene: .
clone size: .

CDR3 protein: ASSKDRDGTQY
V gene: TRBV21-1
J gene: .
clone size: .

CDR3 protein: ASSKGDRAYGYT
V gene: TRBV7-3
J gene: TRBJ1-2
clone size: few

CDR3 protein: ASKAELTTNEKLF
V gene: TRBV2
J gene: TRBJ1-4
clone size: .

CDR3 protein: ASNTGGGQETQY
V gene: TRBV7-2
J gene: TRBJ2-5
clone size: few

CDR3 protein: AIVGTGGDGYT
V gene: TRBV10-3
J gene: TRBJ1-2
clone size: .

CDR3 protein: ASSLGDRRGSYGYT
V gene: TRBV5-1
J gene: TRBJ1-2
clone size: few

CDR3 protein: AIPTRFSGKSTDTQY
V gene: TRBV5-1
J gene: TRBJ2-3
clone size: few

CDR3 protein: ASSLPAGSAGELF
V gene: TRBV7-8
J gene: TRBJ2-2
clone size: few

CDR3 protein: ASSVDRDYGYT
V gene: TRBV9
J gene: TRBJ1-2
clone size: .

CDR3 protein: ASTSPGEENEKLF
V gene: TRBV19
J gene: TRBJ1-4
clone size: .

CDR3 protein: SARYGKSTDTQY
V gene: TRBV20-1
J gene: TRBJ2-3
clone size: once

CDR3 protein: ASSSPRGALYEQY
V gene: TRBV7-2
J gene: .
clone size: few

CDR3 protein: ASSLAGDYSPLH
V gene: TRBV7-9
J gene: TRBJ1-6
clone size: .

CDR3 protein: ASSLLAGGQIC
V gene: TRBV12-3/TRBV12-4
J gene: TRBJ2-4
clone size: .

CDR3 protein: RVGETQY
V gene: TRBV20-1
J gene: TRBJ2-5
clone size: many

CDR3 protein: ASSLIHEQY
V gene: TRBV7-2
J gene: TRBJ2-7
clone size: .

CDR3 protein: SARVTDLYEQY
V gene: TRBV20-1
J gene: TRBJ2-7
clone size: few

CDR3 protein: ASSLSGRNQPQH
V gene: TRBV7-3
J gene: TRBJ1-5
clone size: few

CDR3 protein: ASSPVTGGETQY
V gene: TRBV7-2
J gene: TRBJ2-5
clone size: once

CDR3 protein: ASSLQGVGANTEAF
V gene: TRBV7-9
J gene: TRBJ1-1
clone size: few

CDR3 protein: SASLAEITDTQY
V gene: TRBV20-1
J gene: TRBJ2-3
clone size: .

CDR3 protein: SAPRGVEQY
V gene: TRBV20-1
J gene: TRBJ2-7
clone size: .

CDR3 protein: SVRDAGPYEQY
V gene: TRBV29-1
J gene: TRBJ2-7
clone size: .